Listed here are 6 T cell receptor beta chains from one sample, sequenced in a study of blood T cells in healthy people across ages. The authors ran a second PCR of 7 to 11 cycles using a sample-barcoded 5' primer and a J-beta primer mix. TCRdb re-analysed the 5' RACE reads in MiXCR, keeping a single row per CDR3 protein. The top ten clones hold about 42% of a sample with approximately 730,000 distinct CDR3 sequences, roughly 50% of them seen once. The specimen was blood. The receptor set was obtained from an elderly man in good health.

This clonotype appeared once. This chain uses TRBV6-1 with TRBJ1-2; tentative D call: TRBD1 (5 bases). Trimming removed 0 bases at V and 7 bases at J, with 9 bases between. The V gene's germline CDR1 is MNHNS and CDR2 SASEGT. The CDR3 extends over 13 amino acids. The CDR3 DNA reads TGTGCCAGCAGTGAAGCGGCAGGGAGTGGCTACACCTTC. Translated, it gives CASSEAAGSGYTF.

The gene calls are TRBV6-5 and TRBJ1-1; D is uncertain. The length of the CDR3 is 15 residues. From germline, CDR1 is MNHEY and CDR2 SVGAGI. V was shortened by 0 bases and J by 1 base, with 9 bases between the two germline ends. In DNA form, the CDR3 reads TGTGCCAGCAGTTACTCGATTATGGGGAACACTGAAGCTTTCTTT. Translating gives CASSYSIMGNTEAFF.

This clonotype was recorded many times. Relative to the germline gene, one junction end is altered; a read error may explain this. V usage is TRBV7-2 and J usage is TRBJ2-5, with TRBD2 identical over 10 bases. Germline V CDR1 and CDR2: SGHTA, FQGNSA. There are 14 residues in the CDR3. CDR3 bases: TGTGCCAGCAGGTTAGCGGGAGGAGGAGAGACCCAGTACTTC. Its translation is CASRLAGGGETQYF.

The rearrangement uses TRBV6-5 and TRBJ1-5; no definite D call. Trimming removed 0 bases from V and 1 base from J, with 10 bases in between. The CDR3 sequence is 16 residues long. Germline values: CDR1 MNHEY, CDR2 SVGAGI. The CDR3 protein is CASSYSTPGSNQPQHF. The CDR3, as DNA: TGTGCCAGCAGTTACTCGACCCCCGGGAGCAATCAGCCCCAGCATTTT.

The CDR3 loop is CANMGQGDPIDEQFF. The DNA of the CDR3 is TGTGCCAACATGGGACAGGGGGATCCAATCGATGAGCAGTTCTTC. The V gene is TRBV6-1, the J gene TRBJ2-1, with 11 bases aligning to TRBD1. With 10 bases clipped from V and 8 bases from J, the junction kept 13 bases outside the gene matches. Per germline, CDR1 MNHNS and CDR2 SASEGT. The CDR3 is made up of 15 amino acids.

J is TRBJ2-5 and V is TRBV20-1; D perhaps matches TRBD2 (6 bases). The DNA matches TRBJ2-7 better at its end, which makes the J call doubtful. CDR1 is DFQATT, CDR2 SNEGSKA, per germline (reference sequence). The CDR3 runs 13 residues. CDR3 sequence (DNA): TGCAGTGCTATGGGGACTTTTTCTTACGAGCAGTACTTC. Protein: CSAMGTFSYEQYF.